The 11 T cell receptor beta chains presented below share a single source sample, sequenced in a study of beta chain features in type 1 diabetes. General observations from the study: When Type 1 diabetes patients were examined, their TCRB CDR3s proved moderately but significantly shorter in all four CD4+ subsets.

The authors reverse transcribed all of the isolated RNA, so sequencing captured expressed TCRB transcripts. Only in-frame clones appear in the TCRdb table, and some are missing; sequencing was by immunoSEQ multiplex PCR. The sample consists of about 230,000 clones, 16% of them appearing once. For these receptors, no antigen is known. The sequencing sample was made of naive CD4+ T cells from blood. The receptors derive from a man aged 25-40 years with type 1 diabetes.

The chain's CDR3 is CASSRTGTSIEQFF. CDR3 DNA: TGTGCCAGCAGCCGTACTGGGACTAGTATAGAGCAGTTCTTC. The chain couples TRBV6-5 to TRBJ2-1; 8 bases are a match to TRBD2. V shed 6 bases and J 10 bases; nucleotides not matched to a gene: 11. Germline V gene data show CDR1 as MNHEY and CDR2 as SVGAGI. The CDR3 length is 14 residues.

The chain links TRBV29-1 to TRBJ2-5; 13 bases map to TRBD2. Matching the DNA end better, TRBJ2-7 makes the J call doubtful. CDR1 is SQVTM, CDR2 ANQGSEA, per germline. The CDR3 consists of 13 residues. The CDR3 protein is CSVGLAGKYEQYF. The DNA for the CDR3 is TGCAGCGTGGGACTAGCGGGGAAGTACGAGCAGTACTTC.

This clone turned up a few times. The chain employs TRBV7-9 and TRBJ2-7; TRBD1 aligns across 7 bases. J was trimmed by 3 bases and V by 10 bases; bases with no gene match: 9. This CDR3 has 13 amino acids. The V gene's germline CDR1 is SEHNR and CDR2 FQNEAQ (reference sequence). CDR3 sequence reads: CATTDRPGYEQYF. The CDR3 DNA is TGTGCCACCACGGACAGGCCCGGCTACGAGCAGTACTTC.

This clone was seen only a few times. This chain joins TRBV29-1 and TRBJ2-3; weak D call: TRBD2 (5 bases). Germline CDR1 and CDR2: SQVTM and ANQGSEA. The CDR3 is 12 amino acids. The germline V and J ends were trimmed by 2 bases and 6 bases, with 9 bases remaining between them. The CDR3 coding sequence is TGCAGCGTTGAACCTGGACTGGATACGCAGTATTTT. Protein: CSVEPGLDTQYF.

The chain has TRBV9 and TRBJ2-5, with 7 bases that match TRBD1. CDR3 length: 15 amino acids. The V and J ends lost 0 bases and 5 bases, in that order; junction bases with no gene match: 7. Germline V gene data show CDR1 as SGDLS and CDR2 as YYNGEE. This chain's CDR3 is CASSVVGQVGETQYF. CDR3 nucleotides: TGTGCCAGCAGCGTAGTCGGACAGGTCGGGGAGACCCAGTACTTC.

CDR3 bases: TGCGCCAGCAGCTTTGGACAGGTCGGGAGTCCGTACACCTTC. This codes for CASSFGQVGSPYTF. The chain has TRBV5-1 and TRBJ1-2, with TRBD1 identical over 7 bases. The length of the CDR3 is 14 residues. Trimming took 2 bases from V and 11 from J; bases not matched to a gene: 12. The germline gives CDR1 SGHRS, CDR2 YFSETQ.

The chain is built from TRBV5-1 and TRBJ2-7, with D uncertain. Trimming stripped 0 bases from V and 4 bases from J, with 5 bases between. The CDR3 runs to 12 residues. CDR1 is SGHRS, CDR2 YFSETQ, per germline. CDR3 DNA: TGCGCCAGCAGCTTGGAAAAATACGAGCAGTACTTC. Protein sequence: CASSLEKYEQYF.

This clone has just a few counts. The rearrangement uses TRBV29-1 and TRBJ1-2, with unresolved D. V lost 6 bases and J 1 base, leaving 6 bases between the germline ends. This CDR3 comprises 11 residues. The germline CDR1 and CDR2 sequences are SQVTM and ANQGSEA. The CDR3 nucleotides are TGCAGCGTCTCGGTTAACTATGGCTACACCTTC. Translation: CSVSVNYGYTF.

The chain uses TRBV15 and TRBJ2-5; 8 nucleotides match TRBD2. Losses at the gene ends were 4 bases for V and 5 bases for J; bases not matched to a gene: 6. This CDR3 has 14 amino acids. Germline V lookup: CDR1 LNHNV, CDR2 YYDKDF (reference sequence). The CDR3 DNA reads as TGTGCCACCAGCAAAAATAGCGGGGTCGAGACCCAGTACTTC. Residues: CATSKNSGVETQYF.

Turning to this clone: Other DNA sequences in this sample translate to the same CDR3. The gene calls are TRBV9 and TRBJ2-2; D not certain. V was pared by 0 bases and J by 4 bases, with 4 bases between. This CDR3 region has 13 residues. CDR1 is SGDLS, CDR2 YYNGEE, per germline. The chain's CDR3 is CASSVAGTGELFF. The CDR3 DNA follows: TGTGCCAGCAGCGTAGCAGGCACCGGGGAGCTGTTTTTT.

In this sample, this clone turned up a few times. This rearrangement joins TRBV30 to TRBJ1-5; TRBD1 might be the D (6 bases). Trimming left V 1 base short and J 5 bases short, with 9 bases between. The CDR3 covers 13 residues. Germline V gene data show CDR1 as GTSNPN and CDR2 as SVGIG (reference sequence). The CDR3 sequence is CAWSAGGDQPQHF. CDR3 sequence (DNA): TGTGCCTGGAGTGCCGGGGGCGATCAGCCCCAGCATTTT.